This T cell receptor beta chain was captured by sequencing in a study of control samples from healthy donors and cancer patients. Clones were sequenced by immunoSEQ multiplex PCR, and TCRdb holds only the in-frame ones, with some missing. The table lists 180,000 or so clones, 90% to 95% of them singletons, with over 3.5% in the top ten. Specimen: blood. The sequence was obtained from a woman aged 60-75 years in good health.

The CDR3 sequence: CATSRVQRVYNEQFF. CDR3 in DNA: TGTGCCACCAGCAGAGTTCAGAGGGTCTACAATGAGCAGTTCTTC. V usage is TRBV15 and J usage is TRBJ2-1, with a weak D call TRBD2 (5 bases). V was clipped by 1 base and J by 3 bases, with 10 bases between them. The CDR3 spans 15 residues. In germline, CDR1 is LNHNV, CDR2 YYDKDF (reference sequence).